The present T cell receptor beta chain was sequenced within a study of T-cell memory formation after mild COVID-19. TCRdb reprocessed the 5' RACE reads with MiXCR, giving one entry per CDR3 protein. The data contain roughly 400,000 distinct CDR3 sequences, roughly 18% of them singletons. The CDR3 has 16 amino acids. The germline V and J ends were trimmed by 4 bases and 0 bases, with 15 bases remaining between them. Germline-derived CDR1 and CDR2 are SEHNR and FQNEAQ (reference sequence). The rearrangement uses TRBV7-9 and TRBJ1-1, with D perhaps TRBD1 (6 bases). The TCR was taken from a man younger than 35 who had mild COVID-19 (a few samples of this study predate the infection). Cell type and time point are not known. Sequenced material: PBMCs or a T cell subset sorted from them (not recorded which). CDR3: CASSSKRTALNTEAFF. CDR3 DNA sequence: TGTGCCAGCAGCTCGAAACGGACAGCTTTGAACACTGAAGCTTTCTTT.